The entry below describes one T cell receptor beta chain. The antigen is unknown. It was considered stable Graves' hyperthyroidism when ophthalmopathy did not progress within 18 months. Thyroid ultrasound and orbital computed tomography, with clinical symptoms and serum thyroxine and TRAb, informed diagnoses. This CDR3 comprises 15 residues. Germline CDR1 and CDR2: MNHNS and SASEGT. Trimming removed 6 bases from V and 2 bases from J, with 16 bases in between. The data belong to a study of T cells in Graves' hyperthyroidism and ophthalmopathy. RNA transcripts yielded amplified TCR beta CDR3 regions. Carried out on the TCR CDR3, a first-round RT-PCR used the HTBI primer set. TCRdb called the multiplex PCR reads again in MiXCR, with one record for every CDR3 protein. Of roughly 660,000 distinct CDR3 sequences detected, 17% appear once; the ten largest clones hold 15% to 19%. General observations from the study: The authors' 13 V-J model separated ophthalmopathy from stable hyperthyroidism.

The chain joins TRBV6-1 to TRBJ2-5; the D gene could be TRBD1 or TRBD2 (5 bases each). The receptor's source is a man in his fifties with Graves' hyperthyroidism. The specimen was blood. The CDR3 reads CASRDFGTAQETQYF. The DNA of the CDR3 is TGTGCCAGCAGGGACTTCGGGACGGCACAAGAGACCCAGTACTTC.